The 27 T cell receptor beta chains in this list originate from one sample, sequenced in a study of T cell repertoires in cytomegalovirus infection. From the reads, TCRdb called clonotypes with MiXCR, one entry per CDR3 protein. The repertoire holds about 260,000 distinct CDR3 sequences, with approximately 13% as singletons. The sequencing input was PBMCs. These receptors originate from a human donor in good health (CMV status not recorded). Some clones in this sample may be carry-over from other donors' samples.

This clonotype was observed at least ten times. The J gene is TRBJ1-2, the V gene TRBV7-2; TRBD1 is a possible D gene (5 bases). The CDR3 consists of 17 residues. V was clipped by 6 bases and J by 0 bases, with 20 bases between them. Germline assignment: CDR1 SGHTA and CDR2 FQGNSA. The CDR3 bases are TGTGCCAGCAGGGTCACGGGACTCCTCATGGCTAACTATGGCTACACCTTC. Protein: CASRVTGLLMANYGYTF.

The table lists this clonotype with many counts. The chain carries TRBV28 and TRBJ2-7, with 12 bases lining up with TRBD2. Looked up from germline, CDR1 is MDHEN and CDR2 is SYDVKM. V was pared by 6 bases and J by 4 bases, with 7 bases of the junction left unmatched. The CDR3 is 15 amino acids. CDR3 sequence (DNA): TGTGCCAGCAGCCCCGGGACTAGCGGGTCGTACGAGCAGTACTTC. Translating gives CASSPGTSGSYEQYF.

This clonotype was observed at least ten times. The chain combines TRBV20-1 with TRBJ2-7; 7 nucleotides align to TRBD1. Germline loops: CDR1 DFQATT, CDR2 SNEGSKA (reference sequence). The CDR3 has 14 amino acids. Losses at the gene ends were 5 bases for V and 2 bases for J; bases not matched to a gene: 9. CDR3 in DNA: TGCAGTGCTCAGACAGGGTTTGCCCCCTACGAGCAGTACTTC. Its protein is CSAQTGFAPYEQYF.

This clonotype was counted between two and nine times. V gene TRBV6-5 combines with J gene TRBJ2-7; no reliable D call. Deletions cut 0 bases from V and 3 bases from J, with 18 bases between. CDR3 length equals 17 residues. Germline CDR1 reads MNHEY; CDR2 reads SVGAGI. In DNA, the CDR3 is TGTGCCAGCAGTTACTCGACAATACCTGTGGGCTTCTACGAGCAGTACTTC. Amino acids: CASSYSTIPVGFYEQYF.

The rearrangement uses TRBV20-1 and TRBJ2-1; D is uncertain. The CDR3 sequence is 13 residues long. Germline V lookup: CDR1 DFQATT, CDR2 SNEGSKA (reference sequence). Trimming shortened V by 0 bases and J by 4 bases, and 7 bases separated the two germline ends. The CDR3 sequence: CSARDPQYNEQFF. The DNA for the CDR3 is TGCAGTGCTAGAGATCCCCAGTACAATGAGCAGTTCTTC.

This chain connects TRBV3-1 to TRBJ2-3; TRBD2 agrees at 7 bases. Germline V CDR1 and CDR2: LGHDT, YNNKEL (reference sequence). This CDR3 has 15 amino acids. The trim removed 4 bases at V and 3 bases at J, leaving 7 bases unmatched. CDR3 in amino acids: CASSPGGIATDTQYF. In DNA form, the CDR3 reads TGTGCCAGCAGCCCGGGGGGAATCGCGACAGATACGCAGTATTTT.

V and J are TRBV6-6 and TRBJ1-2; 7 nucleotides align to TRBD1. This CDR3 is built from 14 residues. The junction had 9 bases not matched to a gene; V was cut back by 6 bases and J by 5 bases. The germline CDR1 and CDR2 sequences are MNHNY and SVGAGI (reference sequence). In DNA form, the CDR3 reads TGTGCCAGCAGCCCAGCCGGGACAGATTATGGCTACACCTTC. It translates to CASSPAGTDYGYTF.

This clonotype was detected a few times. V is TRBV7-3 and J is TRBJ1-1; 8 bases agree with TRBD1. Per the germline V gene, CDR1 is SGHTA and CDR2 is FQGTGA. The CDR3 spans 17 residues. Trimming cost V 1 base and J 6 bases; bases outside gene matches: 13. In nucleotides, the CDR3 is TGTGCCAGCAGCTTAAAAGGGACGGGACAGGTATTCTCTGAAGCTTTCTTT. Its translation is CASSLKGTGQVFSEAFF. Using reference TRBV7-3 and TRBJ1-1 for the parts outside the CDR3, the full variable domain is GAGVSQTPSNKVTEKGKYVELRCDPISGHTALYWYRQSLGQGPEFLIYFQGTGAADDSGLPNDRFFAVRPEGSVSTLKIQRTERGDSAVYLCASSLKGTGQVFSEAFFGQGTRLTVV.

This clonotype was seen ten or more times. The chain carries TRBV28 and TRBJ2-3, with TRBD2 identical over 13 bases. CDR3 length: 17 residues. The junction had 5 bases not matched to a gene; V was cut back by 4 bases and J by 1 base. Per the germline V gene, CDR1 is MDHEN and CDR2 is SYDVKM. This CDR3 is CASSSRTSGSGTDTQYF. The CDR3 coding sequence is TGTGCCAGCAGTTCCAGGACTAGCGGGAGTGGCACAGATACGCAGTATTTT.

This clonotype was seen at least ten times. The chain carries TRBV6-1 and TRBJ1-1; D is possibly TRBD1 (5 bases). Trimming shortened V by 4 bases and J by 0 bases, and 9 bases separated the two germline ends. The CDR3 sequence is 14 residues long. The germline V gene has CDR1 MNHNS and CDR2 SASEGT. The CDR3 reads CASSGGTVNTEAFF. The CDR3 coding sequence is TGTGCCAGCAGTGGAGGGACGGTGAACACTGAAGCTTTCTTT.

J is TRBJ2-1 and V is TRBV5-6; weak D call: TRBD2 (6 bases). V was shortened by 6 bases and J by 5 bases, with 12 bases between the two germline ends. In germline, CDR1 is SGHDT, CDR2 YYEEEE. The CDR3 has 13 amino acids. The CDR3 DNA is TGTGCCAGCATAGAGGGACTCCACAATGAGCAGTTCTTC. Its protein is CASIEGLHNEQFF.

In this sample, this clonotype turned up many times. For the CDR3, the DNA is TGTGCCAGCAGCCCCGCCGGACAGTCCTACGAGCAGTACTTC. It specifies CASSPAGQSYEQYF. The chain couples TRBV7-8 to TRBJ2-7, with D possibly TRBD1 on 6 matching bases. Germline-derived CDR1 and CDR2 are SGHVS and FQNEAQ. V lost 5 bases and J 1 base, leaving 12 bases between the germline ends. The CDR3 sequence is 14 residues long.

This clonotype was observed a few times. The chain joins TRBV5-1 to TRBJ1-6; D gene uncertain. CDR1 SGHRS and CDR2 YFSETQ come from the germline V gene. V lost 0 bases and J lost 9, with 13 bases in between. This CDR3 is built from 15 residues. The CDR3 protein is CASSLVLDRGSPLHF. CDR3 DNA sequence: TGCGCCAGCAGCTTGGTTTTGGACCGCGGTTCACCCCTCCACTTT. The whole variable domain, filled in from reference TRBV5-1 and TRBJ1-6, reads KAGVTQTPRYLIKTRGQQVTLSCSPISGHRSVSWYQQTPGQGLQFLFEYFSETQRNKGNFPGRFSGRQFSNSRSEMNVSTLELGDSALYLCASSLVLDRGSPLHFGNGTRLTVT.

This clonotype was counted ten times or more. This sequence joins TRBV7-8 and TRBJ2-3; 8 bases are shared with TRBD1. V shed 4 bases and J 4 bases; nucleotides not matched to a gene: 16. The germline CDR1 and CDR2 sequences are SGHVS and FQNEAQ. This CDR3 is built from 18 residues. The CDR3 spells CASSSQRQGIIGSDTQYF. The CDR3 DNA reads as TGTGCCAGCAGCTCCCAAAGACAGGGGATCATAGGATCAGATACGCAGTATTTT.

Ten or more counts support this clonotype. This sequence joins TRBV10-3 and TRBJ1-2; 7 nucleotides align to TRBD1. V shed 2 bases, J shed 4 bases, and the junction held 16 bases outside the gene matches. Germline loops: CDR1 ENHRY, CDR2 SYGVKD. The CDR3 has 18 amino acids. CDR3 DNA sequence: TGTGCCATCAGTGAGACCTACTACAAACAGGGGCCCTCCTATGGCTACACCTTC. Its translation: CAISETYYKQGPSYGYTF.

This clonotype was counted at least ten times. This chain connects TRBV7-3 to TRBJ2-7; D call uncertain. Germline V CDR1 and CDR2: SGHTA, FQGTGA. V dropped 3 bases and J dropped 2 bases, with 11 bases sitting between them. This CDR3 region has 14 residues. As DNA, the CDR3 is TGTGCCAGCAGCTTCCGGTTTCTTCCCTACGAGCAGTACTTC. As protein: CASSFRFLPYEQYF.

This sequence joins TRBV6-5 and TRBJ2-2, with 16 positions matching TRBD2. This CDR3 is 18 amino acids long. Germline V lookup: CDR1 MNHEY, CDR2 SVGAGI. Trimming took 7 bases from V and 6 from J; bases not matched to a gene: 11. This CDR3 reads CASIRGTSGRAKAGELFF. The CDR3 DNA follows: TGTGCCAGCATCAGAGGGACTAGCGGGAGGGCCAAGGCCGGGGAGCTGTTTTTT.

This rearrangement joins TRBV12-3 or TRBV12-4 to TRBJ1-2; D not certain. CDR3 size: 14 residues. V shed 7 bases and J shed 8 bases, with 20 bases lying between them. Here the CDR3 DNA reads TGTGCCAGCAACGTTGGGCCGTCTTCGGGGGGCTACACCTTC. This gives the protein CASNVGPSSGGYTF.

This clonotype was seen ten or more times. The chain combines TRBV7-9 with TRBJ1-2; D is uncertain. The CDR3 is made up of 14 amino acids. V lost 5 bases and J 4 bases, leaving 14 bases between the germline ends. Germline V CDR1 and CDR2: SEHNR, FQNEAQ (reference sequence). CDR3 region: CASSPTHTSYGYTF. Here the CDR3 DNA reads TGTGCCAGCAGCCCCACGCATACGTCCTATGGCTACACCTTC.

CDR3 DNA sequence: TGCAGCGCCATGGACAGAAACACCGGGGAGCTGTTTTTT. Translated, it gives CSAMDRNTGELFF. The chain has TRBV29-1 and TRBJ2-2, with TRBD1 as a possible D gene (6 bases). The germline V gene encodes CDR1 SQVTM and CDR2 ANQGSEA. Trimming removed 7 bases at V and 2 bases at J, with 11 bases between. The CDR3 totals 13 residues.

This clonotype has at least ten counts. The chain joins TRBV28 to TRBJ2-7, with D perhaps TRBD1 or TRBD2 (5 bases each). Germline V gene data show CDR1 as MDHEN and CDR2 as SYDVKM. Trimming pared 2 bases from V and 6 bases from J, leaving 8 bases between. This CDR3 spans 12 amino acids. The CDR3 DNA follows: TGTGCCAGCAGTTTACAGGGACGCGAGCAGTACTTC. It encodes CASSLQGREQYF.

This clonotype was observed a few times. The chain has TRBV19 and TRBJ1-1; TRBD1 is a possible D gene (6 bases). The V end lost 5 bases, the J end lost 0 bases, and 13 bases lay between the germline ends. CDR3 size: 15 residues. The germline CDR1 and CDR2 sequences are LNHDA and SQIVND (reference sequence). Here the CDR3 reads CASSFPGTMNTEAFF. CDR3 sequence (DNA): TGTGCCAGTAGTTTCCCCGGGACAATGAACACTGAAGCTTTCTTT.

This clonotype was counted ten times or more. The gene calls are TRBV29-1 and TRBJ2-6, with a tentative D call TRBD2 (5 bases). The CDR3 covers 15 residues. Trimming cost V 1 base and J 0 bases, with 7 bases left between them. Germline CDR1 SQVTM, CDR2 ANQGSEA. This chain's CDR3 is CSVEGSGSGANVLTF. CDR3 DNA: TGCAGCGTTGAAGGAAGCGGCTCTGGGGCCAACGTCCTGACTTTC.

CDR3 in DNA: TGTGCCAGCGGGCGACAGGGAGGCTCCTACGAGCAGTACTTC. Its translation: CASGRQGGSYEQYF. The J gene is TRBJ2-7, the V gene TRBV2; tentatively, D is TRBD1 (7 bases). This CDR3 is built from 14 residues. Trimming took off 8 bases at V and 0 bases at J, with 14 bases between the two ends. Per germline, CDR1 SNHLY and CDR2 FYNNEI.

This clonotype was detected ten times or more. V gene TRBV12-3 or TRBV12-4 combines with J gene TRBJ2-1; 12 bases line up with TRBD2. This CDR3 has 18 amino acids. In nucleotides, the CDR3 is TGTGCTACCGCGCGTTGGAAATTTGCTAGCGGGAGGGCCTCTGAGCAGTTCTTC. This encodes CATARWKFASGRASEQFF.

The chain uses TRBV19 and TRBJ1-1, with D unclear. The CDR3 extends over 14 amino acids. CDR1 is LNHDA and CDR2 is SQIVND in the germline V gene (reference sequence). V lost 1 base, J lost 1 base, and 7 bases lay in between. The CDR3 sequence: CASSIGSKNTEAFF. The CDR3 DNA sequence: TGTGCCAGTAGTATAGGCAGTAAGAACACTGAAGCTTTCTTT.

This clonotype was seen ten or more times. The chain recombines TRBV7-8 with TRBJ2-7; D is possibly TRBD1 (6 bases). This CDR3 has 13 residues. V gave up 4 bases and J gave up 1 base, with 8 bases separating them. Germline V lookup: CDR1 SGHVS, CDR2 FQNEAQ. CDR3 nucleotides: TGTGCCAGCAGCTGGGACAAATCCTACGAGCAGTACTTC. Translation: CASSWDKSYEQYF. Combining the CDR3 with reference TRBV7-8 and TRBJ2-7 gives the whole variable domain GAGVSQSPRYKVAKRGQDVALRCDPISGHVSLFWYQQALGQGPEFLTYFQNEAQLDKSGLPSDRFFAERPEGSVSTLKIQRTQQEDSAVYLCASSWDKSYEQYFGPGTRLTVT.